One and the same sample provided the 22 T cell receptor beta chains below, sequenced in a study of blood T cell repertoires in COVID-19. Using immunoSEQ multiplex PCR, the repertoire was profiled, and TCRdb retains in-frame clones only, with some absent. The data show under 550,000 clones, over 85% seen once. Sequencing was carried out using peripheral blood. These receptors all come from a man aged 18 to 29 with COVID-19, enrolled during active disease.

This clone occurred many times. V usage is TRBV5-6 and J usage is TRBJ2-7; TRBD1 is a possible D gene (5 bases). The CDR3 extends over 14 amino acids. The germline CDR1 and CDR2 sequences are SGHDT and YYEEEE. V lost 2 bases and J 0 bases, leaving 9 bases between the germline ends. The CDR3 reads CASSFQGFSYEQYF. As DNA, the CDR3 is TGTGCCAGCAGCTTCCAGGGTTTCTCCTACGAGCAGTACTTC. Variable domain in full (rest from reference TRBV5-6 and TRBJ2-7): DAGVTQSPTHLIKTRGQQVTLRCSPKSGHDTVSWYQQALGQGPQFIFQYYEEEERQRGNFPDRFSGHQFPNYSSELNVNALLLGDSALYLCASSFQGFSYEQYFGPGTRLTVT.

The rearrangement joins TRBV6-5 to TRBJ1-2, with 7 bases matching TRBD1. CDR1 MNHEY and CDR2 SVGAGI come from the germline V gene. The CDR3 is made up of 15 amino acids. The V and J ends lost 4 bases and 1 base, in that order; junction bases with no gene match: 6. DNA for the CDR3: TGTGCCAGCAGTTTGAGGGGGCTAGGTAACTATGGCTACACCTTC. As protein: CASSLRGLGNYGYTF.

This clone was seen only once. One junction end disagrees with the germline gene, perhaps due to a read error. The chain recombines TRBV5-1 with TRBJ2-2, with TRBD2 matching 7 bases. This CDR3 spans 12 amino acids. Germline V CDR1 and CDR2: SGHRS, YFSETQ. CDR3: CASSLGPGGLFF. The CDR3, as DNA: TGCGCCAGCAGCTTGGGCCCGGGGGGGCTGTTTTTT.

V usage is TRBV3-1 (or the pseudogene TRBV3-2) and J usage is TRBJ2-3, with a possible D match to TRBD1 (7 bases). Trimming took 2 bases from V and 5 from J, leaving 23 bases between them. The germline V gene encodes CDR1 LGHDT and CDR2 YNNKEL (reference sequence). The CDR3 length is 18 residues. CDR3 sequence (DNA): TGTGCCAGCAGCCAACCCTTGATCGGAGGGGGCGCGGGAGATACGCAGTATTTT. This codes for CASSQPLIGGGAGDTQYF.

The chain employs TRBV5-1 and TRBJ2-1; 9 positions agree with TRBD2. The CDR3 extends over 15 amino acids. The germline V gene encodes CDR1 SGHRS and CDR2 YFSETQ. V trimming: 5 bases; J trimming: 7 bases; junction bases outside the gene matches: 10. The CDR3 spells CASSSGGRFGNEQFF. The CDR3 DNA follows: TGCGCCAGCAGTAGCGGGGGCCGGTTCGGTAATGAGCAGTTCTTC.

This chain joins TRBV2 and TRBJ2-5, with 7 nucleotides matching TRBD2. After removal of 11 bases from V and 5 bases from J, the junction contained 11 bases not matched to a gene. The germline V gene encodes CDR1 SNHLY and CDR2 FYNNEI. This CDR3 has 13 amino acids. In nucleotides, the CDR3 is TGTGCCTCCTCTGGGGGGAGGGAGGAGACCCAGTACTTC. This encodes CASSGGREETQYF.

The chain is built from TRBV19 and TRBJ2-1; 8 bases are shared with TRBD2. CDR1 is LNHDA, CDR2 SQIVND, per germline (reference sequence). The CDR3 is made up of 15 amino acids. CDR3 sequence reads: CATTVGTSSYNEQFF. The CDR3 DNA follows: TGTGCGACGACAGTCGGGACTAGCTCCTACAATGAGCAGTTCTTC.

This chain joins TRBV19 and TRBJ1-2; 9 nucleotides line up with TRBD1. V lost 4 bases to trimming and J lost 6 bases; unmatched junction nucleotides: 3. Germline V CDR1 and CDR2: LNHDA, SQIVND (reference sequence). The length of the CDR3 is 13 residues. CDR3 amino acids: CASSRTGDDGYTF. The CDR3 region has the DNA TGTGCCAGTAGTAGGACAGGGGACGATGGCTACACCTTC.

This sequence joins TRBV7-6 and TRBJ2-2; maybe TRBD2 (6 bases). From germline, CDR1 is SGHVS and CDR2 FNYEAQ. CDR3 size: 14 residues. V was clipped by 5 bases and J by 7 bases, with 14 bases between them. CDR3 DNA: TGTGCCAGCAGCGCCGTCACTAGCTACGGGGAGCTGTTTTTT. Protein product: CASSAVTSYGELFF.

V is TRBV25-1 and J is TRBJ2-2; TRBD1 is a possible D gene (6 bases). CDR3 length: 14 amino acids. Trimming pared 7 bases from V and 3 bases from J, leaving 12 bases between. Germline V gene lookup returns CDR1 MGHDK and CDR2 SYGVNS. The CDR3 DNA reads TGTGCCAGCATGCCCCGACAGGACACCGGGGAGCTGTTTTTT. This gives the protein CASMPRQDTGELFF.

J is TRBJ1-2 and V is TRBV27; D ambiguous. The CDR3 totals 13 residues. The V end was cut by 6 bases, the J end by 7 bases, with 15 bases between. Germline V CDR1 and CDR2: MNHEY, SMNVEV (reference sequence). Written as DNA, the CDR3 is TGTGCCAGCAGCTCCTCCTTCGCCGGTGGCTACACCTTC. It encodes CASSSSFAGGYTF.

This clone appeared a single time. For the CDR3, the DNA is TGTGCCAGCAGCTCGAGGGGGGGTCTGACTACCTACGAGCAGTACTTC. Its translation is CASSSRGGLTTYEQYF. The chain uses TRBV7-2 and TRBJ2-7, with TRBD2 as a possible D gene (7 bases). The V gene's germline CDR1 is SGHTA and CDR2 FQGNSA. Trimming removed 4 bases at V and 2 bases at J, with 18 bases between. The CDR3 loop spans 16 amino acids.

The V gene is TRBV2, the J gene TRBJ1-3; a weak D match, TRBD1 (5 bases). Germline-derived CDR1 and CDR2 are SNHLY and FYNNEI. Trimming stripped 3 bases from V and 10 bases from J, with 13 bases between. This CDR3 has 13 residues. As DNA, the CDR3 is TGTGCCAGCAGTGATGACGGAAAGGGGACCATATATTTT. Encoded protein: CASSDDGKGTIYF.

This clone has only a few counts. The chain has TRBV10-3 and TRBJ1-6, with TRBD1 matching over 9 bases. The CDR3 extends over 15 amino acids. Germline V lookup: CDR1 ENHRY, CDR2 SYGVKD. J gave up 7 bases and V 7 bases, and 8 bases lay outside the gene matches. This CDR3 reads CAITPGQGPNSPLHF. CDR3 nucleotides: TGTGCCATCACCCCGGGACAGGGTCCAAATTCACCCCTCCACTTT.

V usage is TRBV7-2 and J usage is TRBJ2-2; TRBD1 matches at 7 bases. The CDR3 is 15 residues long. Per germline, CDR1 SGHTA and CDR2 FQGNSA. V lost 5 bases and J lost 6; bases outside the gene matches: 9. CDR3 loop: CASSLQGQGAGELFF. The CDR3 region has the DNA TGTGCCAGCAGCCTCCAAGGGCAGGGGGCCGGGGAGCTGTTTTTT. Variable domain in full (rest from reference TRBV7-2 and TRBJ2-2): GAGVSQSPSNKVTEKGKDVELRCDPISGHTALYWYRQSLGQGLEFLIYFQGNSAPDKSGLPSDRFSAERTGGSVSTLTIQRTQQEDSAVYLCASSLQGQGAGELFFGEGSRLTVL.

This clone is a singleton in its sample. This chain uses TRBV28 with TRBJ1-2; a possible D gene is TRBD1 (5 bases). Trimming took 5 bases from V and 5 from J, leaving 9 bases between them. This CDR3 region has 12 residues. The V gene's germline CDR1 is MDHEN and CDR2 SYDVKM. CDR3 nucleotides: TGTGCCAGCAGTCCAGGGCGTTATGGCTACACCTTC. It encodes CASSPGRYGYTF.

This chain connects TRBV18 to TRBJ2-7; TRBD1 is a possible D gene (6 bases). The germline V and J ends were trimmed by 3 bases and 4 bases, with 10 bases remaining between them. CDR1 KGHSH and CDR2 LQKENI come from the germline V gene. CDR3 length: 13 residues. The CDR3, as DNA: TGTGCCAGCTCACCCCGACAGGAGTACGAGCAGTACTTC. Its translation: CASSPRQEYEQYF.

The chain is built from TRBV5-6 and TRBJ2-5; TRBD2 might be the D (6 bases). Germline lookup yields CDR1 SGHDT and CDR2 YYEEEE. Trimming cost V 2 bases and J 7 bases, with 9 bases left between them. The CDR3 loop spans 12 amino acids. CDR3 sequence reads: CASSLLEGTQYF. The CDR3 DNA is TGTGCCAGCAGCTTACTGGAGGGGACCCAGTACTTC.

The chain has TRBV20-1 and TRBJ1-4; 7 positions agree with TRBD1. The CDR3 has 14 amino acids. Germline V gene data show CDR1 as DFQATT and CDR2 as SNEGSKA (reference sequence). With 3 bases clipped from V and 7 bases from J, the junction kept 8 bases outside the gene matches. This CDR3 reads CSASLVGGSEKLFF. The CDR3, as DNA: TGCAGTGCTAGTTTAGTAGGGGGCTCTGAAAAACTGTTTTTT.

The chain combines TRBV7-6 with TRBJ2-1, with 7 bases identical to TRBD2. From germline, CDR1 is SGHVS and CDR2 FNYEAQ. The CDR3 covers 15 residues. The trim removed 2 bases at V and 3 bases at J, leaving 4 bases unmatched. The DNA of the CDR3 is TGTGCCAGCAGCTTAAAAGCGGGGAGCTACAATGAGCAGTTCTTC. This gives the protein CASSLKAGSYNEQFF.

V usage is TRBV25-1 and J usage is TRBJ2-5; the match to TRBD2 covers 9 bases. This CDR3 is built from 15 residues. The V gene's germline CDR1 is MGHDK and CDR2 SYGVNS. Unmatched junction bases numbered 4, after V lost 4 bases and J lost 1 base. The CDR3, as DNA: TGTGCCAGCAGTGCCGAGCGGGGGGCCCAAGAGACCCAGTACTTC. Amino acid sequence: CASSAERGAQETQYF.

The gene calls are TRBV18 and TRBJ2-7; 10 bases are a match to TRBD2. Germline CDR1 reads KGHSH; CDR2 reads LQKENI. The CDR3 consists of 15 residues. Trimming took 3 bases from V and 3 from J; bases not matched to a gene: 5. DNA for the CDR3: TGTGCCAGCTCACCCGGGAGCGGGGGGGACTACGAGCAGTACTTC. It is translated as CASSPGSGGDYEQYF. Using reference TRBV18 and TRBJ2-7 for the parts outside the CDR3, the full variable domain is NAGVMQNPRHLVRRRGQEARLRCSPMKGHSHVYWYRQLPEEGLKFMVYLQKENIIDESGMPKERFSAEFPKEGPSILRIQQVVRGDSAAYFCASSPGSGGDYEQYFGPGTRLTVT.